These 3 T cell receptor beta chains were all obtained from the same sample, sequenced in a study of T cell responses to AZD1222 COVID-19 vaccine. Clones were sequenced by immunoSEQ multiplex PCR, and TCRdb holds only the in-frame ones, with some missing. The sample contains roughly 130,000 clones, about nine tenths of which appear only once. Sample: peripheral blood, taken on day 0 of AZD1222 vaccination. These receptor sequences come from an adult in good health.

This chain uses TRBV1 with TRBJ2-1. TRBV1 is an annotated pseudogene. The CDR3 runs 17 residues. The CDR3 reads CTSSPRTVSSSYNEQFF. In DNA, the CDR3 is TGCACCAGCAGCCCTCGGACGGTTTCGAGCTCCTACAATGAGCAGTTCTTC.

CDR3 DNA: TGTGCCTGCCATTTGGCAGGGGCCAACGTCCTGACTTTC. Translated, it gives CACHLAGANVLTF. The J gene is TRBJ2-6, the V gene TRBV6-5; D gene unclear. CDR3 length equals 13 residues. Germline-derived CDR1 and CDR2 are MNHEY and SVGAGI. The germline V and J ends were trimmed by 11 bases and 4 bases, with 12 bases remaining between them.

The CDR3 region is CASSHLDQPQHF. In DNA, the CDR3 is TGTGCCAGCAGCCACCTCGATCAGCCCCAGCATTTT. V and J are TRBV7-9 and TRBJ1-5; the D is unclear. Trimming left V 5 bases short and J 5 bases short, with 7 bases between. The germline V gene has CDR1 SEHNR and CDR2 FQNEAQ (reference sequence). The CDR3 covers 12 residues.